Listed here are 20 T cell receptor beta chains from one sample, sequenced in a study of long-term antiretroviral therapy in people with HIV (dated by TCRdb to between 2021 and 2024). The immunoSEQ hsTCRB v3.0 assay was used at survey level resolution to sequence the TRB variable region. The table comes from immuneACCESS by way of TCRdb, which keeps in-frame sequences with V and J called. Part of the clones is missing from these tables; in studies checked, under half for an unresolved V gene and the rest for unknown reasons. Counted in this sample were just under 30,000 clones; roughly nine tenths of them appeared once. The leading ten clones occupy roughly 7% of the sample. This material consisted of unsorted PBMCs, taken around 5 years before starting antiretroviral therapy. The origin of the receptors is a man aged 45 to 65 with HIV.

This CDR3 reads CASSETGWADTQYF. The CDR3 DNA sequence: TGTGCCAGCAGCGAGACCGGGTGGGCAGATACGCAGTATTTT. This sequence joins TRBV7-9 and TRBJ2-3; the D is unclear. The CDR3 is 14 residues long. The germline V gene has CDR1 SEHNR and CDR2 FQNEAQ (reference sequence). The ends were cut back, 5 bases at V and 4 bases at J, with 13 bases in the middle. Full variable domain (missing parts from reference TRBV7-9 and TRBJ2-3): DTGVSQNPRHKITKRGQNVTFRCDPISEHNRLYWYRQTLGQGPEFLTYFQNEAQLEKSRLLSDRFSAERPKGSFSTLEIQRTEQGDSAMYLCASSETGWADTQYFGPGTRLTVL.

The V call is TRBV10-3, the J call TRBJ2-7; TRBD1 agrees at 10 bases. The ends lost 5 bases at V and 3 bases at J; junction bases unmatched: 4. The CDR3 length is 14 residues. Per germline, CDR1 ENHRY and CDR2 SYGVKD. The CDR3 DNA sequence: TGTGCCATCAGTATAGGGACAGGGGTCTACGAGCAGTACTTC. Residues: CAISIGTGVYEQYF.

The chain links TRBV10-3 to TRBJ1-3; no reliable D call. In germline, CDR1 is ENHRY, CDR2 SYGVKD. There are 14 residues in the CDR3. Trimming took off 4 bases at V and 0 bases at J, with 7 bases between the two ends. The chain's CDR3 is CAISGGVSGNTIYF. The CDR3 DNA reads as TGTGCCATCAGTGGGGGAGTCTCTGGAAACACCATATATTTT.

V gene TRBV7-3 combines with J gene TRBJ2-7; D is possibly TRBD1 (6 bases). CDR1 and CDR2 from the germline V gene are SGHTA and FQGTGA. Trimming left V 4 bases short and J 2 bases short, with 18 bases between. This CDR3 has 16 amino acids. CDR3 bases: TGTGCCAGCAGCTCCCAGACAGGATTTATCACCTACGAGCAGTACTTC. Its protein product is CASSSQTGFITYEQYF.

This clone was recorded once. This chain uses TRBV6-4 with TRBJ2-1; D gene ambiguous. The CDR3 has 14 residues. CDR1 and CDR2 (germline): MRHNA, SNTAGT. The germline V and J ends were trimmed by 2 bases and 7 bases, with 12 bases remaining between them. CDR3 DNA sequence: TGTGCCAGCAGTGACGGGCCCGACACAAATGAGCAGTTCTTC. It is translated as CASSDGPDTNEQFF.

This chain uses TRBV7-2 with TRBJ2-1; 8 positions match TRBD2. The J segment lost 9 bases and the V segment lost 2 bases, leaving 3 bases of the junction unmatched. Germline CDR1 SGHTA, CDR2 FQGNSA. The CDR3 is 13 residues long. CDR3 bases: TGTGCCAGCAGCTTAAGAGCGGGGGTTGAGCAGTTCTTC. Residues: CASSLRAGVEQFF.

The chain employs TRBV19 and TRBJ2-1; 11 bases are shared with TRBD1. CDR3 size: 18 residues. V shed 5 bases and J 9 bases; nucleotides not matched to a gene: 18. CDR1 and CDR2 (germline): LNHDA, SQIVND (reference sequence). The CDR3 bases are TGTGCCAGTAGTCATGTCGGCTGGGGGACAGGGGGTAGCATTGAGCAGTTCTTC. Translated, it gives CASSHVGWGTGGSIEQFF.

The chain links TRBV11-2 to TRBJ2-5, with D possibly matching TRBD2 (6 bases). Trimming stripped 2 bases from V and 2 bases from J, with 12 bases between. The CDR3 is 15 residues long. The germline gives CDR1 SGHAT, CDR2 FQNNGV. For the CDR3, the DNA is TGTGCCAGCAGCTTAAATGCCGGGACTCAAGAGACCCAGTACTTC. Its translation is CASSLNAGTQETQYF.

The chain is built from TRBV6-1 and TRBJ1-3, with D perhaps matching TRBD1 (6 bases). This CDR3 is 16 amino acids long. Trimming took off 3 bases at V and 0 bases at J, with 12 bases between the two ends. CDR1 is MNHNS and CDR2 is SASEGT in the germline V gene. The DNA of the CDR3 is TGTGCCAGCAGTGAGCCAAACAGGGCCTCTGGAAACACCATATATTTT. Translation: CASSEPNRASGNTIYF.

The chain couples TRBV10-1 to TRBJ2-7; tentative D call: TRBD2 (6 bases). Germline CDR1 and CDR2: WNHNN and SYGVQD (reference sequence). There are 14 residues in the CDR3. V lost 5 bases and J 4 bases, leaving 15 bases between the germline ends. CDR3 amino acids: CASSSLGLLYEQYF. The CDR3 nucleotides read TGCGCCAGCAGTTCACTGGGACTCCTGTACGAGCAGTACTTC.

The V gene is TRBV7-2, the J gene TRBJ2-7; 9 positions agree with TRBD1. The CDR3 extends over 16 amino acids. Germline CDR1 and CDR2: SGHTA and FQGNSA. J gave up 1 base and V 6 bases, and 10 bases lay outside the gene matches. CDR3 protein: CASSRNRGRRSYEQYF. In DNA, the CDR3 is TGTGCCAGCAGTCGGAACAGGGGGCGCCGGTCCTACGAGCAGTACTTC.

The rearrangement joins TRBV18 to TRBJ2-1, with a weak D call TRBD1 (6 bases). V was clipped by 4 bases and J by 6 bases, with 19 bases between them. The CDR3 runs to 16 residues. Germline CDR1 and CDR2: KGHSH and LQKENI. In DNA form, the CDR3 reads TGTGCCAGCTCACTTCTCCGGGACAAGACCGGCAATGAGCAGTTCTTC. It specifies CASSLLRDKTGNEQFF.

The V gene is TRBV15, the J gene TRBJ2-1; 7 bases fit TRBD1. CDR3 length equals 15 residues. V gave up 4 bases and J gave up 3 bases; unmatched junction bases: 6. Germline assignment: CDR1 LNHNV and CDR2 YYDKDF (reference sequence). The CDR3: CATSIEGTDYNEQFF. CDR3 sequence (DNA): TGTGCCACCAGCATAGAAGGGACAGACTACAATGAGCAGTTCTTC.

The chain joins TRBV30 to TRBJ2-7, with unresolved D. Germline CDR1 GTSNPN, CDR2 SVGIG (reference sequence). The CDR3 length is 12 residues. V lost 0 bases and J lost 2, with 5 bases in between. The CDR3 coding sequence is TGTGCCTGGAGTGTCTACCCCTACGAGCAGTACTTC. Amino acids: CAWSVYPYEQYF.

The chain carries TRBV5-1 and TRBJ2-5; 8 nucleotides align to TRBD2. This CDR3 region has 16 residues. The germline V gene encodes CDR1 SGHRS and CDR2 YFSETQ. V was pared by 0 bases and J by 1 base, with 5 bases of the junction left unmatched. The CDR3 DNA reads as TGCGCCAGCAGCTTGGCCCGGGGGGGCCGCCAAGAGACCCAGTACTTC. It yields the protein CASSLARGGRQETQYF. The full variable domain, with the rest looked up from reference TRBV5-1 and TRBJ2-5, is KAGVTQTPRYLIKTRGQQVTLSCSPISGHRSVSWYQQTPGQGLQFLFEYFSETQRNKGNFPGRFSGRQFSNSRSEMNVSTLELGDSALYLCASSLARGGRQETQYFGPGTRLLVL.

The rearrangement joins TRBV30 to TRBJ1-2, with 7 bases matching TRBD1. The junction had 7 bases not matched to a gene; V was cut back by 2 bases and J by 4 bases. This CDR3 is 14 amino acids long. CDR1 GTSNPN and CDR2 SVGIG come from the germline V gene (reference sequence). CDR3 residues: CAWSLAGGGYGYTF. The CDR3 region has the DNA TGTGCCTGGAGTCTGGCAGGGGGGGGCTATGGCTACACCTTC.

V gene TRBV5-4 combines with J gene TRBJ2-3; a possible D gene is TRBD1 (5 bases). Trimming took off 0 bases at V and 0 bases at J, with 8 bases between the two ends. Per germline, CDR1 SGHNT and CDR2 YYREEE (reference sequence). The CDR3 has 15 amino acids. The CDR3 sequence: CASSLGRASTDTQYF. Here the CDR3 DNA reads TGTGCCAGCAGCTTGGGCAGGGCTAGCACAGATACGCAGTATTTT.

This clone appeared a single time. This chain links TRBV11-3 with TRBJ1-3, with a possible D match to TRBD1 (5 bases). The CDR3 covers 15 residues. V was shortened by 0 bases and J by 2 bases, with 8 bases between the two germline ends. In germline, CDR1 is SGHNT, CDR2 YENEEA. The CDR3 bases are TGTGCCAGCAGCTTAGAAGGGGAGACTGGAAACACCATATATTTT. Its protein is CASSLEGETGNTIYF.

The chain carries TRBV9 and TRBJ2-2, with 9 bases identical to TRBD1. This CDR3 contains 16 residues. Unmatched junction bases numbered 11, after V lost 4 bases and J lost 7 bases. Germline V gene sequence: CDR1 SGDLS, CDR2 YYNGEE. CDR3 sequence: CASSRSGTGLGGELFF. CDR3 DNA sequence: TGTGCCAGCAGCCGGAGCGGGACAGGGCTAGGCGGGGAGCTGTTTTTT.

The V call is TRBV19, the J call TRBJ2-6; D not resolved. V shed 1 base and J shed 0 bases, with 7 bases lying between them. The CDR3 spans 16 residues. In germline, CDR1 is LNHDA, CDR2 SQIVND (reference sequence). This CDR3 is CASSIGTSSGANVLTF. CDR3 bases: TGTGCCAGTAGTATAGGGACCTCCTCTGGGGCCAACGTCCTGACTTTC.